This T cell receptor (beta chain) came from a study of Ad26.COV2.S vaccination and SARS-CoV-2 variants. About the study: Ad26.COV2.S shots went into the muscle once or twice, 56 days apart. Study results and caveats: Greater spike-specific TCR breadth was seen in vaccine recipients than in placebo recipients.

Germline V lookup: CDR1 SGDLS, CDR2 YYNGEE. The CDR3 has 14 amino acids. J was trimmed by 2 bases and V by 4 bases; bases with no gene match: 3. TCRdb's table, derived via immunoSEQ multiplex PCR, lists solely in-frame clones and lacks some. The data hold approximately 480,000 clones, with approximately 90% observed a single time. The treatment: roughly 18 received Ad26.COV2.S at low or high dose, single or two shots; a few received placebo; per-sample allocation not given. Specimens were obtained on day 63 following the first vaccine or placebo injection. An adult of 18-55 years in Boston served as donor. This clone was observed a few times. The target antigen is unknown.

The sample consisted of peripheral blood, taken in a trial of Ad26.COV2.S vaccine versus placebo. The clonotype originates from a person between 18 and 65 years old who received the Ad26.COV2.S COVID-19 vaccine or a placebo. The chain links TRBV9 to TRBJ1-1, with TRBD1 matching 9 bases. The CDR3, as DNA: TGTGCCAGCAGCCCCACAGGGGGCAACACTGAAGCTTTCTTT. Its protein product is CASSPTGGNTEAFF.